One sample yielded the 27 T cell receptor beta chains listed below, sequenced in a study of regulatory T cells in long-lasting Graves disease. Assembly of TCR beta libraries relied on iRepertoire HTBI primers together with Arm-PCR of CDR3 regions. TCRdb fed the multiplex PCR reads into MiXCR, producing one record per CDR3 protein. The repertoire has about 310,000 distinct CDR3 sequences, more than 20% of them found once; the top ten carry about 56%. Time point given: persistent/refractory GD, antithyroid drugs over 5 years with positive TRAb. PBMC RNA was the source of the TCR library. This specimen was peripheral blood mononuclear cells (PBMCs), taken when the disease was refractory, from a patient treated with antithyroid drugs. The receptors originated from a female donor with Graves disease.

This clonotype came up many times. The chain uses TRBV3-1 and TRBJ2-5; TRBD1 aligns across 10 bases. Trimming cost V 6 bases and J 5 bases; bases outside gene matches: 9. CDR3 length: 15 amino acids. The germline V gene encodes CDR1 LGHDT and CDR2 YNNKEL (reference sequence). Here the CDR3 DNA reads TGTGCCAGCAGTAACCCGGGACAGGGGTTGGAGACCCAGTACTTC. This translates into CASSNPGQGLETQYF.

In this sample, this clonotype turned up many times. The chain has TRBV3-1 and TRBJ1-1; no firm D call. The CDR3 consists of 12 residues. In germline, CDR1 is LGHDT, CDR2 YNNKEL (reference sequence). Trimming removed 0 bases at V and 11 bases at J, with 10 bases between. The CDR3 DNA sequence: TGTGCCAGCAGCCAAGAGAATAGGGCTGCTTTCTTT. This encodes CASSQENRAAFF.

This clonotype was seen only a few times. This chain connects TRBV6-2 or TRBV6-3 to TRBJ1-1; possible D gene TRBD1, 6 bases. The V gene lost 0 bases and the J gene lost 4 bases, with 12 bases spanning the gap. This CDR3 comprises 15 residues. CDR1 is MNHEY and CDR2 is SVGEGT in the germline V gene. This chain's CDR3 is CASSYSKGVSTEAFF. The DNA for the CDR3 is TGTGCCAGCAGTTACTCGAAGGGGGTATCCACTGAAGCTTTCTTT.

V gene TRBV5-1 combines with J gene TRBJ2-7; the D gene is possibly TRBD2 (6 bases). V dropped 5 bases and J dropped 0 bases, with 9 bases sitting between them. Per germline, CDR1 SGHRS and CDR2 YFSETQ. The CDR3 extends over 13 amino acids. The CDR3 sequence: CASSHGSSYEQYF. In DNA, the CDR3 is TGCGCCAGCAGTCACGGGAGCTCCTACGAGCAGTACTTC. Drawing the rest from reference TRBV5-1 and TRBJ2-7, the complete variable domain is KAGVTQTPRYLIKTRGQQVTLSCSPISGHRSVSWYQQTPGQGLQFLFEYFSETQRNKGNFPGRFSGRQFSNSRSEMNVSTLELGDSALYLCASSHGSSYEQYFGPGTRLTVT.

This clonotype was seen repeatedly, ten times or more. This rearrangement joins TRBV28 to TRBJ2-5; no definite D call. This CDR3 is 14 amino acids long. V gave up 6 bases and J gave up 1 base, with 12 bases separating them. The germline V gene has CDR1 MDHEN and CDR2 SYDVKM. In DNA form, the CDR3 reads TGTGCCAGCAGACCCGCATGGCCCCAAGAGACCCAGTACTTC. It translates to CASRPAWPQETQYF.

This clonotype was seen only a few times. A much more abundant neighbour one base away suggests this may be a read error. This chain connects TRBV5-6 to TRBJ2-5; possibly TRBD1 or TRBD2 for D (5 bases each). From germline, CDR1 is SGHDT and CDR2 YYEEEE. CDR3 length equals 15 residues. In DNA, the CDR3 is TGTGCCAGCAGCTTGGCCCCTTGGGGCTGGGAGACCCAGGACTTC. Translation: CASSLAPWGWETQDF.

This clonotype was seen a few times. The genes are TRBV29-1 and TRBJ1-2; D is undetermined. This CDR3 is 12 amino acids long. The germline V gene has CDR1 SQVTM and CDR2 ANQGSEA. V was shortened by 4 bases and J by 6 bases, with 12 bases between the two germline ends. The CDR3 is CSVGGQWDGYTF. For the CDR3, the DNA is TGCAGCGTTGGGGGTCAGTGGGATGGCTACACCTTC.

This clonotype has more than one count but fewer than ten. The chain joins TRBV5-1 to TRBJ2-3; 12 bases are shared with TRBD2. CDR1 and CDR2 (germline): SGHRS, YFSETQ. CDR3 length equals 15 residues. V was clipped by 0 bases and J by 5 bases; unmatched bases: 1. In DNA, the CDR3 is TGCGCCAGCAGCTTGGCGGGACTAGCGGGAGATACGCAGTATTTT. It codes for CASSLAGLAGDTQYF. The variable domain in full, completed from reference TRBV5-1 and TRBJ2-3, reads KAGVTQTPRYLIKTRGQQVTLSCSPISGHRSVSWYQQTPGQGLQFLFEYFSETQRNKGNFPGRFSGRQFSNSRSEMNVSTLELGDSALYLCASSLAGLAGDTQYFGPGTRLTVL.

There are many counts of this clonotype. This chain connects TRBV28 to TRBJ1-1; D is undetermined. This CDR3 contains 12 residues. V was shortened by 7 bases and J by 2 bases, with 8 bases between the two germline ends. Germline V CDR1 and CDR2: MDHEN, SYDVKM. As DNA, the CDR3 is TGTGCCAGCATCGCCCCAAACACTGAAGCTTTCTTT. Translated, it gives CASIAPNTEAFF.

As for this clonotype: The junction and the germline gene differ at one end; a read error may be behind it. The chain carries TRBV7-7 and TRBJ2-5; 7 bases align to TRBD1. The germline CDR1 and CDR2 sequences are SSHAT and FNYEAQ (reference sequence). The CDR3 length is 14 residues. CDR3 in DNA: TGTGCTAGCAGCCCAGACAGGGACCGAGAGACCCAGTACTTC. This translates into CASSPDRDRETQYF. Complete variable domain (other parts from reference TRBV7-7 and TRBJ2-5): GAGVSQSPRYKVTKRGQDVTLRCDPISSHATLYWYQQALGQGPEFLTYFNYEAQPDKSGLPSDRFSAERPEGSISTLTIQRTEQRDSAMYRCASSPDRDRETQYFGPGTRLLVL.

This clonotype was picked up many times. The chain joins TRBV7-9 to TRBJ2-7, with D perhaps TRBD1 (6 bases). The germline CDR1 and CDR2 sequences are SEHNR and FQNEAQ (reference sequence). Between the trimmed V and J ends, which lost 1 base and 0 bases, there was a span of 7 bases. The CDR3 sequence is 14 residues long. In DNA, the CDR3 is TGTGCCAGCAGCTTAGAACAGGGCTCCTACGAGCAGTACTTC. Translating gives CASSLEQGSYEQYF. Variable domain in full (rest from reference TRBV7-9 and TRBJ2-7): DTGVSQNPRHKITKRGQNVTFRCDPISEHNRLYWYRQTLGQGPEFLTYFQNEAQLEKSRLLSDRFSAERPKGSFSTLEIQRTEQGDSAMYLCASSLEQGSYEQYFGPGTRLTVT.

The chain couples TRBV19 to TRBJ2-7, with 7 bases matching TRBD1. Germline CDR1 and CDR2: LNHDA and SQIVND (reference sequence). The V gene end was trimmed by 5 bases and the J gene end by 2 bases; junction bases not matched to a gene: 6. There are 14 residues in the CDR3. For the CDR3, the DNA is TGTGCCAGTAGTCCGACAGGGAATCCCTACGAGCAGTACTTC. Translated: CASSPTGNPYEQYF.

A few counts support this clonotype. As DNA, the CDR3 is TGTGCCACCAGTGATAGACAGGGGGCAATCACCGGGGAGCTGTTTTTT. The encoded protein is CATSDRQGAITGELFF. The chain combines TRBV24-1 with TRBJ2-2, with 10 bases identical to TRBD1. This CDR3 comprises 16 residues. J gave up 4 bases and V 3 bases, and 4 bases lay outside the gene matches. Germline V gene sequence: CDR1 KGHDR, CDR2 SFDVKD.

The rearrangement uses TRBV11-2 and TRBJ2-5, with D maybe TRBD2 (6 bases). Looked up from germline, CDR1 is SGHAT and CDR2 is FQNNGV. V gave up 2 bases and J gave up 5 bases, with 15 bases separating them. The CDR3 totals 15 residues. The CDR3 loop is CASSLILAGGETQYF. The CDR3 region has the DNA TGTGCCAGCAGCTTAATACTAGCCGGAGGGGAGACCCAGTACTTC.

The table lists this clonotype with many counts. The rearrangement joins TRBV6-2 or TRBV6-3 to TRBJ2-7, with 7 nucleotides matching TRBD1. Germline CDR1 MNHEY, CDR2 SVGEGT. The V gene end was trimmed by 4 bases and the J gene end by 4 bases; junction bases not matched to a gene: 4. CDR3 length: 13 amino acids. The DNA of the CDR3 is TGTGCCAGCAGTTTAAGGGGGCCTTACGAGCAGTACTTC. Protein sequence: CASSLRGPYEQYF.

This clonotype was seen ten or more times. The CDR3 sequence: CASSGVSGRIDEQYF. CDR3 coding DNA: TGTGCCAGCAGTGGCGTTTCTGGGCGCATAGACGAGCAGTACTTC. The chain has TRBV6-1 and TRBJ2-7; D gene uncertain. Germline V lookup: CDR1 MNHNS, CDR2 SASEGT. The V end lost 4 bases, the J end lost 5 bases, and 18 bases lay between the germline ends. The CDR3 extends over 15 amino acids.

This clonotype was counted only a few times. The chain is built from TRBV6-2 or TRBV6-3 and TRBJ2-1; 7 bases align to TRBD2. V shed 2 bases and J 14 bases; nucleotides not matched to a gene: 12. Germline CDR1 and CDR2: MNHEY and SVGEGT. The length of the CDR3 is 14 residues. The CDR3 sequence: CASSYTPSGVAEFF. The DNA for the CDR3 is TGTGCCAGCAGTTACACCCCTAGCGGAGTGGCGGAGTTCTTC.

The rearrangement joins TRBV9 to TRBJ2-7, with 10 bases matching TRBD2. J was trimmed by 5 bases and V by 0 bases; bases with no gene match: 5. Germline CDR1 and CDR2: SGDLS and YYNGEE. The CDR3 is made up of 15 amino acids. The CDR3 DNA reads TGTGCCAGCAGCGTAGCTAGCGGGAGACGAAACGAGCAGTACTTC. Translation gives CASSVASGRRNEQYF.

This clonotype was counted many times. The genes are TRBV12-3 or TRBV12-4 and TRBJ2-5, with D hard to call. This CDR3 is 16 amino acids long. V shed 3 bases and J shed 0 bases, with 14 bases lying between them. CDR3 DNA sequence: TGTGCCAGCAGTTTGCAGCAGACGGTGTACCAAGAGACCCAGTACTTC. It codes for CASSLQQTVYQETQYF.

This clonotype was recorded at least ten times. The J gene is TRBJ2-7, the V gene TRBV2; D unclear. Germline V gene sequence: CDR1 SNHLY, CDR2 FYNNEI. There are 11 residues in the CDR3. The ends were cut back, 4 bases at V and 5 bases at J, with 6 bases in the middle. The CDR3 nucleotides read TGTGCCAGCAGTGGGGCCAACGAGCAGTACTTC. It codes for CASSGANEQYF.

V usage is TRBV5-1 and J usage is TRBJ1-1; D perhaps matches TRBD1 (5 bases). Germline CDR1 is SGHRS and CDR2 is YFSETQ. There are 14 residues in the CDR3. Trimming took 5 bases from V and 4 from J, leaving 15 bases between them. The CDR3 nucleotides read TGCGCCAGCAGGTATACCGGGGCCGGCACTGAAGCTTTCTTT. Residues: CASRYTGAGTEAFF. The complete variable domain, with remaining parts taken from reference TRBV5-1 and TRBJ1-1, reads KAGVTQTPRYLIKTRGQQVTLSCSPISGHRSVSWYQQTPGQGLQFLFEYFSETQRNKGNFPGRFSGRQFSNSRSEMNVSTLELGDSALYLCASRYTGAGTEAFFGQGTRLTVV.

This chain links TRBV6-1 with TRBJ2-2; D not resolved. CDR1 MNHNS and CDR2 SASEGT come from the germline V gene. The CDR3 is 15 amino acids. V lost 5 bases and J lost 0, with 10 bases in between. Written as DNA, the CDR3 is TGTGCCAGCAGTAAAAGGGTGACGAACACCGGGGAGCTGTTTTTT. This codes for CASSKRVTNTGELFF.

V and J are TRBV20-1 and TRBJ1-5, with a possible D match to TRBD1 (5 bases). Germline CDR1 is DFQATT and CDR2 is SNEGSKA (reference sequence). The CDR3 runs to 13 residues. Trimming took 6 bases from V and 5 from J, leaving 14 bases between them. The CDR3 here is CSATSGDHQPQHF. As DNA, the CDR3 is TGCAGTGCAACCTCCGGGGACCATCAGCCCCAGCATTTT.

The chain couples TRBV4-2 to TRBJ2-7; 9 positions agree with TRBD2. The CDR3 covers 15 residues. Germline V gives CDR1 LGHNA, CDR2 YNFKEQ. V lost 1 base, J lost 4 bases, and 5 bases stayed unmatched. CDR3 in amino acids: CASSQASGTIYEQYF. The CDR3 bases are TGTGCCAGCAGCCAAGCTAGCGGGACGATATACGAGCAGTACTTC.

This clonotype was seen only once. The chain's CDR3 is CASSRGLVTSYEQYF. The CDR3 DNA sequence: TGTGCCAGCAGCCGGGGACTAGTGACTTCCTACGAGCAGTACTTC. This chain uses TRBV6-2 or TRBV6-3 with TRBJ2-7; 8 bases map to TRBD2. This CDR3 is built from 15 residues. The germline CDR1 and CDR2 sequences are MNHEY and SVGEGT. The V segment lost 6 bases and the J segment 1 base; nucleotides outside the gene matches: 8.

The rearrangement links TRBV18 to TRBJ2-3; TRBD1 matches 10 bases. J gave up 5 bases and V 2 bases, and 4 bases lay outside the gene matches. CDR1 KGHSH and CDR2 LQKENI come from the germline V gene. This CDR3 spans 15 amino acids. The CDR3 region has the DNA TGTGCCAGCTCACCAGACAGGGGGCATGGAGATACGCAGTATTTT. Protein: CASSPDRGHGDTQYF.

V gene TRBV25-1 combines with J gene TRBJ1-5, with no clear D. Germline CDR1 reads MGHDK; CDR2 reads SYGVNS. This CDR3 comprises 17 residues. Between the trimmed V and J ends, which lost 10 bases and 5 bases, there was a span of 27 bases. The CDR3 sequence: CATGSRAPGGYDQPQHF. CDR3 DNA: TGTGCCACCGGATCCCGTGCTCCAGGAGGGTACGATCAGCCCCAGCATTTT.